Listed below are T cell receptor beta chains from one sample, sequenced in a study of neurological immune-mediated disorders. One entry per CDR3 protein, called by TCRdb with MiXCR from the 5' RACE reads. The table shows about 89,000 distinct CDR3 sequences, with 2.5% to 3% occurring only once. The sequencing input was PBMCs. These receptors were obtained from a woman between 25 and 40 years old with multiple sclerosis. Both conserved end residues are part of each CDR3. A D gene is named only where the DNA matches it firmly. Clone size, where shown, is once, few, many, or a class for clones that have expanded.

>NA|TRBV20-1|many|TRBJ1-5
CSARDTNQPQHF
TGCAGTGCTAGGGACACCAATCAGCCCCAGCATTTT
>TRBD1|TRBV7-2|many|TRBJ2-1
CASSRDRGSSYNEQFF
TGTGCCAGCAGCCGGGACAGGGGGAGCTCCTACAATGAGCAGTTCTTC
>NA|TRBV3-1|many|TRBJ2-2
CASSQEGGLGELFF
TGTGCCAGCAGCCAAGAAGGGGGGCTCGGGGAGCTGTTTTTT
>NA|TRBV20-1|many|TRBJ2-1
CSARGGAISYNEQFF
TGCAGTGCTAGAGGCGGGGCGATCTCCTACAATGAGCAGTTCTTC
>NA|TRBV7-2|many|TRBJ1-1
CASSLAGRNTEAFF
TGTGCCAGCAGCTTAGCCGGCAGGAACACTGAAGCTTTCTTT
>TRBD1|TRBV7-2|many|TRBJ2-2
CASSRQGAPGELFF
TGTGCCAGCAGCCGACAGGGGGCGCCAGGGGAGCTGTTTTTT
>NA|TRBV4-3|medium-sized|TRBJ2-3
CASSQDRSDIDTQYF
TGCGCCAGCAGCCAAGATCGGTCAGATATAGATACGCAGTATTTT
>NA|TRBV6-5|many|TRBJ1-3
CASRRSGGGSGNTIYF
TGTGCCAGCAGGCGATCGGGAGGGGGATCTGGAAACACCATATATTTT
>NA|TRBV5-5|NA|TRBJ2-7
CASSIRHSGELYF
TGTGCCAGCAGCATAAGACACTCAGGCGAGCTGTACTTC
>NA|TRBV10-1|many|TRBJ1-6
CASSESTGSPLHF
TGCGCCAGCAGTGAGTCTACGGGTAGCCCCCTCCACTTT
>NA|TRBV9|many|TRBJ2-7
CASSSTGTVTYEQYF
TGTGCCAGCAGCTCGACCGGGACCGTAACCTACGAGCAGTACTTC
>TRBD1|TRBV25-1|many|TRBJ2-3
CASSDAGQVIYTQYF
TGTGCCAGCAGCGACGCGGGACAGGTGATCTATACGCAGTATTTT
>NA|TRBV6-2/TRBV6-3|many|TRBJ2-1
CASSYAITPASYNEQFF
TGTGCCAGCAGTTACGCGATAACACCCGCCTCCTACAATGAGCAGTTCTTC
>TRBD2|TRBV2|many|TRBJ2-1
CASNLLAGGNEQFF
TGTGCCAGCAATCTACTAGCGGGAGGGAATGAGCAGTTCTTC
>NA|TRBV6-6|many|TRBJ1-5
CASGTPDSNQPQHF
TGTGCCAGCGGGACACCCGATAGCAATCAGCCCCAGCATTTT
>NA|TRBV20-1|many|TRBJ2-7
CSAYPGGSYRYEQYF
TGCAGTGCGTACCCTGGTGGGTCTTATCGCTACGAGCAGTACTTC
>NA|TRBV11-2|few|TRBJ1-6
CASSLIRQNSPLNF
TGTGCCAGCAGCTTGATAAGGCAGAATTCACCCCTCAACTTT
>NA|TRBV29-1|many|TRBJ2-1
CSTGWGSNEQFF
TGCAGCACGGGGTGGGGATCCAATGAGCAGTTCTTC
>NA|TRBV29-1|many|TRBJ1-3
CSVGGSGNTIYF
TGCAGCGTTGGAGGAAGTGGAAACACCATATATTTT
>TRBD1|TRBV20-1|many|TRBJ2-5
CSAPGQTQETQYF
TGCAGTGCTCCGGGACAGACACAAGAGACCCAGTACTTC
>NA|TRBV5-1|many|TRBJ2-1
CASSLRDGWGNEQFF
TGCGCCAGCAGCCTGAGGGATGGATGGGGGAATGAGCAGTTCTTC
>NA|TRBV29-1|few|TRBJ1-1
CSVNVNTEAFF
TGCAGCGTTAACGTGAACACTGAAGCTTTCTTT
>TRBD1|TRBV6-5|many|TRBJ1-6
CASSPGQLNSPLHF
TGTGCCAGCAGTCCGGGACAGCTTAATTCACCCCTCCACTTT
>TRBD1|TRBV9|many|TRBJ1-5
CASSVGQGQNQPQHF
TGTGCCAGCAGCGTCGGACAGGGGCAAAATCAGCCCCAGCATTTT
>NA|TRBV20-1|many|TRBJ2-1
CSASSLTGNEQFF
TGCAGTGCTAGCTCATTGACGGGGAATGAGCAGTTCTTC
>TRBD1|TRBV10-1|many|TRBJ2-3
CASSDGQGVGGTDTQYF
TGCGCCAGCAGTGACGGACAGGGGGTAGGGGGCACAGATACGCAGTATTTT
>NA|TRBV11-1|many|TRBJ2-1
CASSPKTYNEQFF
TGTGCCAGCAGCCCAAAGACCTACAATGAGCAGTTCTTC
>TRBD1|TRBV24-1|many|TRBJ2-7
CATSDYRGREQYF
TGTGCCACCAGTGATTACAGGGGCCGCGAGCAGTACTTC
>TRBD1|TRBV7-9|many|TRBJ2-1
CASRSPVGTGVRNEQFF
TGTGCCAGCAGATCACCGGTTGGGACAGGTGTAAGAAATGAGCAGTTCTTC
>NA|TRBV29-1|many|TRBJ1-2
CSVPGSGGYGYTF
TGCAGCGTTCCGGGGTCGGGCGGCTATGGCTACACCTTC
>TRBD2|TRBV5-1|many|TRBJ2-1
CASSLAGLAGSNEQFF
TGCGCCAGCAGCTTGGCCGGGTTAGCGGGCAGCAATGAGCAGTTCTTC
>NA|TRBV15|many|TRBJ1-1
CATSSYGGVGIEAFF
TGTGCCACCAGCTCTTATGGAGGGGTGGGGATTGAAGCTTTCTTT
>TRBD1|TRBV29-1|many|TRBJ1-1
CSVEGQLNTEAFF
TGCAGCGTTGAGGGACAGTTGAACACTGAAGCTTTCTTT
>TRBD1|TRBV15|many|TRBJ1-1
CATSSRQGITEAFF
TGTGCCACCAGCTCAAGACAGGGAATCACTGAAGCTTTCTTT
>NA|TRBV12-3/TRBV12-4|many|TRBJ2-2
CASMVRRLGVRELFF
TGTGCCAGCATGGTTCGTCGACTAGGGGTCAGGGAGCTGTTTTTT
>TRBD2|TRBV24-1|many|TRBJ2-1
CATSVSGRVHEQFF
TGTGCCACCAGTGTCAGCGGGAGGGTGCATGAGCAGTTCTTC
>NA|TRBV7-2|many|TRBJ2-1
CASSPLSGEQFF
TGTGCCAGCAGCCCCCTTTCTGGTGAGCAGTTCTTC
>TRBD2|TRBV11-3|many|TRBJ2-1
CASSLGLAGGYEQFF
TGTGCCAGCAGCTTAGGGCTAGCGGGCGGCTATGAGCAGTTCTTC
>TRBD1|TRBV12-3/TRBV12-4|many|TRBJ2-7
CASSLGDRLDEQYF
TGTGCCAGCAGTTTAGGGGACAGGCTCGACGAGCAGTACTTC
>NA|TRBV20-1|many|TRBJ2-7
CSASADATYEQYF
TGCAGTGCTAGCGCGGACGCTACCTACGAGCAGTACTTC
>TRBD2|TRBV25-1|many|TRBJ2-1
CATRAGGYNEQFF
TGTGCCACCAGAGCGGGAGGGTACAATGAGCAGTTCTTC
>NA|TRBV20-1|many|TRBJ2-6
CSARGRTRDSGANVLTF
TGCAGTGCTAGAGGCAGGACCCGGGACTCTGGGGCCAACGTCCTGACTTTC
>NA|TRBV20-1|many|TRBJ2-1
CSASTGTWGGNEQFF
TGCAGTGCGAGTACCGGGACTTGGGGTGGCAATGAGCAGTTCTTC
>TRBD2|TRBV7-2|many|TRBJ2-7
CASSTGTSYEQYF
TGTGCCAGCAGCACCGGGACTAGTTACGAGCAGTACTTC
>NA|TRBV27|many|TRBJ2-2
CASTWTGGTGELFF
TGTGCCAGCACGTGGACCGGGGGCACCGGGGAGCTGTTTTTT
>NA|TRBV29-1|many|TRBJ2-7
CSVESTVSYEQYF
TGCAGCGTTGAGTCGACAGTATCCTACGAGCAGTACTTC